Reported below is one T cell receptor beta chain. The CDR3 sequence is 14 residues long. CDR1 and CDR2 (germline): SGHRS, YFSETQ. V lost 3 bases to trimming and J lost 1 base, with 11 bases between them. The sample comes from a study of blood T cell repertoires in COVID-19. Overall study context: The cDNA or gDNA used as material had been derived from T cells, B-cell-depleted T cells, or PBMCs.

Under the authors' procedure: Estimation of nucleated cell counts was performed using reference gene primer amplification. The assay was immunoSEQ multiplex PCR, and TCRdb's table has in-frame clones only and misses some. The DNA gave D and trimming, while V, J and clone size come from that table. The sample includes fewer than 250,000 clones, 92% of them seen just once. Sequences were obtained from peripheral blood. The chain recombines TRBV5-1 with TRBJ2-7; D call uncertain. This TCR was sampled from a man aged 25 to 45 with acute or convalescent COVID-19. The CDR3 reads CASSSRMQSYEQYF. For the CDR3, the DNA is TGCGCCAGCAGCTCCCGTATGCAGTCCTACGAGCAGTACTTC.